Given below is one T cell receptor beta chain in context. The antigen remains unidentified. The treatment: roughly nine-day PBMC culture with coronavirus spike peptide pools or control peptides (ViraFEST assay). Ahead of the COVID-19 pandemic (2011-2018), the CD4+ T cells of the unexposed donor were collected. The CDR3 sequence is 14 residues long. Deletions cut 7 bases from V and 7 bases from J, with 14 bases between. Germline values: CDR1 MNHEY, CDR2 SVGEGT. The Oncomine TCR Beta short-read assay was applied to DNA of cultured CD4+ T cells. In TCRdb, the PCR reads were re-called with MiXCR into one record per CDR3 protein. The sample holds about 4,600 distinct CDR3 sequences, more than 55% seen once. This entry belongs to a study of vaccination and CD4 T cells after COVID-19. Whole-study context: It was a median about 93 days after diagnosis, with a range of 35 to 161, that post-COVID samples were drawn. The stimulus for the cells was overlapping spike peptides derived from SARS-CoV-2, HCoV-NL63, HCoV-OC43 and HCoV-229E. Study-wide points: Convalescent patients gained a median 86.3% of their reactive clones only post-vaccination.

This receptor was taken from a human donor in good health. Sequences were obtained from CD4+ T cells from blood, cultured in vitro. The chain links TRBV6-2 or TRBV6-3 to TRBJ1-6; D unresolved. In nucleotides, the CDR3 is TGTGCCAGCAAAGACCCACACTCAAATTCACCCCTCCACTTT. This gives the protein CASKDPHSNSPLHF.